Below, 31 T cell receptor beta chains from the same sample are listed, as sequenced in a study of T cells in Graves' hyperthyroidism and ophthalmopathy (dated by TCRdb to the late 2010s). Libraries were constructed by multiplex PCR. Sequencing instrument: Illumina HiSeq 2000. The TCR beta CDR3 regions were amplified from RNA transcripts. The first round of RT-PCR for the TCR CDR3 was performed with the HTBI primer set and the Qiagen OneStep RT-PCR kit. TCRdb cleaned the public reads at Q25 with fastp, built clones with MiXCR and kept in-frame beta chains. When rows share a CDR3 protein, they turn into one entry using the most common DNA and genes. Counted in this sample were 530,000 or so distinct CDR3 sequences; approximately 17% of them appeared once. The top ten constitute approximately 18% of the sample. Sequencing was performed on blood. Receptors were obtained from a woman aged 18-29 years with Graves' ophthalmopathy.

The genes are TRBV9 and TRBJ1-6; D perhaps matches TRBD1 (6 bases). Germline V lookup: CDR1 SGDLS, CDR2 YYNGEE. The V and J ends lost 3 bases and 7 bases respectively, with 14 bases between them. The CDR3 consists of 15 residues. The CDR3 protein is CASSATGLLNSPLHF. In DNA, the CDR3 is TGTGCCAGCAGCGCAACAGGGCTTCTGAATTCACCCCTCCACTTT.

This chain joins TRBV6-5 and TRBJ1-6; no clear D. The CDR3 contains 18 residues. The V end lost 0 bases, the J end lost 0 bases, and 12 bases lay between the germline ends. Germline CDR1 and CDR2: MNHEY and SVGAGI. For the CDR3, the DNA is TGTGCCAGCAGTTACTCGATGGGCGGGAGCTCCTATAATTCACCCCTCCACTTT. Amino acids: CASSYSMGGSSYNSPLHF.

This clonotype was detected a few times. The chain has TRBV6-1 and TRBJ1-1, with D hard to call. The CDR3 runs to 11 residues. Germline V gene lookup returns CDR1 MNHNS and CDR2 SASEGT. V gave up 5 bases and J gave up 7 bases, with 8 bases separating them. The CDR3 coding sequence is TGTGCCAGCAGTAGGATAGTTGAAGCTTTCTTT. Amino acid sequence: CASSRIVEAFF.

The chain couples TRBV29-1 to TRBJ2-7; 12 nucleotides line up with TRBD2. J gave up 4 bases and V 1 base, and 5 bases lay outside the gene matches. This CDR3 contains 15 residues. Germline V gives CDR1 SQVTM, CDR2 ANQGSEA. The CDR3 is CSVEGLAGGFYEQYF. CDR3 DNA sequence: TGCAGCGTTGAAGGCCTAGCGGGAGGGTTTTACGAGCAGTACTTC.

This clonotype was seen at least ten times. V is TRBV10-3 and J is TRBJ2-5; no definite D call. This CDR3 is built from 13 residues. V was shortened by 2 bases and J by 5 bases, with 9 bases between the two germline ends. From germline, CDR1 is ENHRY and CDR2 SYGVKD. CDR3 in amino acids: CAISELLGETQYF. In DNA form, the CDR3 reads TGTGCCATCAGTGAGCTTCTAGGGGAGACCCAGTACTTC.

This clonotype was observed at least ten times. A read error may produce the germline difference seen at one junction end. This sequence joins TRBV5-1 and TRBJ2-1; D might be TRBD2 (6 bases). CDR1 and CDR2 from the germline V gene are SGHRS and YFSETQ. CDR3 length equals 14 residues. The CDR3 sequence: CASRLGLRNNEQFF. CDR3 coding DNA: TGCGCCAGCAGATTGGGACTCCGAAACAATGAGCAGTTCTTC.

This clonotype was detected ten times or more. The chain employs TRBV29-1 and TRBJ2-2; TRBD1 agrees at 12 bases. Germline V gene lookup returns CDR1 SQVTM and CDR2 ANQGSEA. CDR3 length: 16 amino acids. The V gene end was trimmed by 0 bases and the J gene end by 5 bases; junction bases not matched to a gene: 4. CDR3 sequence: CSVEDGTGGLTGELFF. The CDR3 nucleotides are TGCAGCGTTGAAGACGGGACAGGGGGCTTAACCGGGGAGCTGTTTTTT.

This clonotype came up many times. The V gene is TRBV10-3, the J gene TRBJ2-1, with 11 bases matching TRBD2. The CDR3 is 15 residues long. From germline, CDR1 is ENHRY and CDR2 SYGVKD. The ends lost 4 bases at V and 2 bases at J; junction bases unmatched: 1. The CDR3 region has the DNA TGTGCCATCAGTGGTAGCGGGAGGGCCTACAATGAGCAGTTCTTC. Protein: CAISGSGRAYNEQFF.

The CDR3 loop reads CASSEGGSSPLHF. The CDR3, as DNA: TGTGCCAGCAGTGAAGGGGGGAGTTCACCCCTCCACTTT. The chain has TRBV25-1 and TRBJ1-6; D possibly corresponds to TRBD1 (5 bases). CDR1 and CDR2 (germline): MGHDK, SYGVNS. The CDR3 length is 13 residues. Deletions cut 2 bases from V and 9 bases from J, with 8 bases between.

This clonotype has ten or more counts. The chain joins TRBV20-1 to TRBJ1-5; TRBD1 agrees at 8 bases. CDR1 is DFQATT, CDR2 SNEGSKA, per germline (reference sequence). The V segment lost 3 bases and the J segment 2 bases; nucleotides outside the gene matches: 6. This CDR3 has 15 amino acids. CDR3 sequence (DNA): TGCAGTGCTAGGCAGGGGGCCTCGGGCAATCAGCCCCAGCATTTT. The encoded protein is CSARQGASGNQPQHF.

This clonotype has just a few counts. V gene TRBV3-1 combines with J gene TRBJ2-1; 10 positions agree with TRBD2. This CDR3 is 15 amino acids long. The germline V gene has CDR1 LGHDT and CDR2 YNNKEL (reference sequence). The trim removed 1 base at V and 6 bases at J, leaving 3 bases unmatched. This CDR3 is CASSQGKRGGNEQFF. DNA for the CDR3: TGTGCCAGCAGCCAAGGCAAGCGGGGGGGCAATGAGCAGTTCTTC.

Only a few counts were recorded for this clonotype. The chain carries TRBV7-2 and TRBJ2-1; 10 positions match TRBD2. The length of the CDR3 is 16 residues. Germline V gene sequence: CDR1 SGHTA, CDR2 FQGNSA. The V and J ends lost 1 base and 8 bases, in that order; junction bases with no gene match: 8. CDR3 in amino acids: CASSLVVAGGIYEQFF. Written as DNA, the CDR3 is TGTGCCAGCAGCTTAGTGGTAGCGGGAGGTATTTATGAGCAGTTCTTC.

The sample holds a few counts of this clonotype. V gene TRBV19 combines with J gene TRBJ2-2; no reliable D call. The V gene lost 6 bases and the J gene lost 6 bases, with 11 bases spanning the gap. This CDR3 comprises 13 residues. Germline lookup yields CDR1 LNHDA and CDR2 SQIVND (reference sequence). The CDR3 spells CASSLPLSGELFF. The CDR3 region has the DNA TGTGCCAGTAGCCTCCCTCTGTCCGGGGAGCTGTTTTTT.

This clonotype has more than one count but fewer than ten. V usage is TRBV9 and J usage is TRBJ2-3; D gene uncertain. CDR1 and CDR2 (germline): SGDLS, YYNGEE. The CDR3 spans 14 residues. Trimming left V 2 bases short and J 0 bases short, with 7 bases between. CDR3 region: CASSVQASTDTQYF. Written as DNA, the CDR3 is TGTGCCAGCAGCGTGCAGGCTAGCACAGATACGCAGTATTTT. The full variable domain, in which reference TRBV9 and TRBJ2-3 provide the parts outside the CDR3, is DSGVTQTPKHLITATGQRVTLRCSPRSGDLSVYWYQQSLDQGLQFLIQYYNGEERAKGNILERFSAQQFPDLHSELNLSSLELGDSALYFCASSVQASTDTQYFGPGTRLTVL.

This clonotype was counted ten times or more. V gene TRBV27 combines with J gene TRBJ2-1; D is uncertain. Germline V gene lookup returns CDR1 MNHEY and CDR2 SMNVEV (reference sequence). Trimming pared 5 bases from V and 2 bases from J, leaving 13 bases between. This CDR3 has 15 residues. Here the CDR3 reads CASSVMYPTYNEQFF. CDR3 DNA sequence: TGTGCCAGCAGTGTAATGTACCCCACCTACAATGAGCAGTTCTTC.

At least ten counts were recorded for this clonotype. The CDR3, as DNA: TGTGCCAGCAGCTTAGGTGAGGGCGGAAGGACTGAAGCTTTCTTT. The encoded protein is CASSLGEGGRTEAFF. The J gene is TRBJ1-1, the V gene TRBV7-2; D uncertain. V lost 1 base, J lost 5 bases, and 14 bases lay in between. CDR3 size: 15 residues. The germline gives CDR1 SGHTA, CDR2 FQGNSA.

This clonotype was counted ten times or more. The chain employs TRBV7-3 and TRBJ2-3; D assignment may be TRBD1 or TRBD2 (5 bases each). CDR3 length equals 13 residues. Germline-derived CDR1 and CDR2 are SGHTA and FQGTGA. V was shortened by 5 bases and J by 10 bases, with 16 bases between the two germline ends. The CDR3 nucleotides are TGTGCCAGCAGCGGCAACGTCGGGGCAGCGCAGTATTTT. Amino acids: CASSGNVGAAQYF. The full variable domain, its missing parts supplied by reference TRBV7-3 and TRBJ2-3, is GAGVSQTPSNKVTEKGKYVELRCDPISGHTALYWYRQSLGQGPEFLIYFQGTGAADDSGLPNDRFFAVRPEGSVSTLKIQRTERGDSAVYLCASSGNVGAAQYFGPGTRLTVL.

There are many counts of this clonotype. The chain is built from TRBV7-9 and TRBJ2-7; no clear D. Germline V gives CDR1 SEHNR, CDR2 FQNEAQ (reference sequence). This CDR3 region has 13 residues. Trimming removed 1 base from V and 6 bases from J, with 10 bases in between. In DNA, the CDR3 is TGTGCCAGCAGCTTAGATCGGCCGCCCGAGCAGTACTTC. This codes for CASSLDRPPEQYF.

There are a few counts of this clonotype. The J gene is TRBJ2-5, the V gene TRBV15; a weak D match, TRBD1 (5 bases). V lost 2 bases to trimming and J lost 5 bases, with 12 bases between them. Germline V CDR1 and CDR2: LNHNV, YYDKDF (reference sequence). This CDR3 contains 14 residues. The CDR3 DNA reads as TGTGCCACCAGCAGATCCCTAGGGGATGAGACCCAGTACTTC. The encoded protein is CATSRSLGDETQYF.

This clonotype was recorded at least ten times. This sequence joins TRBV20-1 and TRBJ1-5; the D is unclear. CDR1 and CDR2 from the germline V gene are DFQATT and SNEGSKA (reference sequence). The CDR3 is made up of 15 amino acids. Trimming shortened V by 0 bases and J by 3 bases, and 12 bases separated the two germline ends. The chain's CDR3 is CSARDNREPNQPQHF. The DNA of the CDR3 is TGCAGTGCTAGAGATAACCGGGAGCCCAATCAGCCCCAGCATTTT.

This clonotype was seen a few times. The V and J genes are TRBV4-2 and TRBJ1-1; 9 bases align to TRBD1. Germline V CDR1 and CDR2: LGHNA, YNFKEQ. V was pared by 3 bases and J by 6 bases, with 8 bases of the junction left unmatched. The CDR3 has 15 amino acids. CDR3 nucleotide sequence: TGTGCCAGCAGCCAGGCTGGGACAGGGACCGCTGAAGCTTTCTTT. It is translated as CASSQAGTGTAEAFF.

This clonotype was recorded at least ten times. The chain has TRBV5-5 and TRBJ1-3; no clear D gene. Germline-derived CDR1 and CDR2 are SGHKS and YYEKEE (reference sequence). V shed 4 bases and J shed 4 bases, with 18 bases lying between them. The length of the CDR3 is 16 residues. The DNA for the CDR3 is TGTGCCAGCAGCACGGTGGGTGTTCGGTCCGGAAACACCATATATTTT. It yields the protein CASSTVGVRSGNTIYF.

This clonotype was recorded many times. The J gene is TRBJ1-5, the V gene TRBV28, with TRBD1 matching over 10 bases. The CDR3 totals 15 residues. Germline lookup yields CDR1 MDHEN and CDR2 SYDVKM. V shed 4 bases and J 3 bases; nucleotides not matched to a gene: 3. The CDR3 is CASSSTGGLNQPQHF. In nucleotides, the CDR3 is TGTGCCAGCAGTTCGACAGGGGGCCTCAATCAGCCCCAGCATTTT.

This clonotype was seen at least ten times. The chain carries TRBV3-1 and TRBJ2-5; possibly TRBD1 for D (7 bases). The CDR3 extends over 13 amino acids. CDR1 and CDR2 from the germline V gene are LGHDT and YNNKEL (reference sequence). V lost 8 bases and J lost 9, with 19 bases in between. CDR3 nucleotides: TGTGCCAGCGTGACAGGGAGGTCAACGCCCCAGTACTTC. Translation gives CASVTGRSTPQYF.

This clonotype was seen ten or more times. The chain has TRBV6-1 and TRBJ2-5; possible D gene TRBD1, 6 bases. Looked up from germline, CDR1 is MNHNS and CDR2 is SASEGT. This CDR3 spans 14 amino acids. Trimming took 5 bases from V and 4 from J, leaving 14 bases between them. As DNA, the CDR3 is TGTGCCAGCAGTCTGACAGGTACCCTAGAGACCCAGTACTTC. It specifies CASSLTGTLETQYF.

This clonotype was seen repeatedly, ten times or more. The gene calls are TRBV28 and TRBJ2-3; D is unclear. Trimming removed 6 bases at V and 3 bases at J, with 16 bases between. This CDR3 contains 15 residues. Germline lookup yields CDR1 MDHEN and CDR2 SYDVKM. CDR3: CASSPPDGLTDTQYF. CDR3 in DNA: TGTGCCAGCAGCCCCCCGGACGGCCTAACAGATACGCAGTATTTT.

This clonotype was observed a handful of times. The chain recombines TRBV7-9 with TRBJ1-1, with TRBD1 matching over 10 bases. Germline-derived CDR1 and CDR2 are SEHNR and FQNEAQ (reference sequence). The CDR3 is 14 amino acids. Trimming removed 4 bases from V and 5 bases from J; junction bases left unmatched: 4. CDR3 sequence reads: CASSSGQGVTEAFF. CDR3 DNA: TGTGCCAGCAGCTCAGGACAGGGGGTTACTGAAGCTTTCTTT.

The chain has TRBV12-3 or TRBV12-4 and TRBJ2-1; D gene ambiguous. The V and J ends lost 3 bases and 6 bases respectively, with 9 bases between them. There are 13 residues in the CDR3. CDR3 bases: TGTGCCAGCAGTTTCCGGTTTTTCAATGAGCAGTTCTTC. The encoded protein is CASSFRFFNEQFF.

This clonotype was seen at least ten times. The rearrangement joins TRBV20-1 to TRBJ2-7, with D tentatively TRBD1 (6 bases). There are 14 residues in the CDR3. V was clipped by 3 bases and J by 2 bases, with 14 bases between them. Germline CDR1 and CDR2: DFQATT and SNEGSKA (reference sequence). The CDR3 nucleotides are TGCAGTGCTAGTGGGCCAGGGGTAGCCTACGAGCAGTACTTC. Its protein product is CSASGPGVAYEQYF.

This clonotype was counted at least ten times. CDR3 loop: CASSLGTLYEQYF. The CDR3 nucleotides are TGTGCCAGCAGTCTCGGGACTCTCTACGAGCAGTACTTC. The chain has TRBV27 and TRBJ2-7, with D possibly TRBD2 on 6 matching bases. V was shortened by 5 bases and J by 3 bases, with 11 bases between the two germline ends. The CDR3 is made up of 13 amino acids. CDR1 and CDR2 from the germline V gene are MNHEY and SMNVEV (reference sequence).

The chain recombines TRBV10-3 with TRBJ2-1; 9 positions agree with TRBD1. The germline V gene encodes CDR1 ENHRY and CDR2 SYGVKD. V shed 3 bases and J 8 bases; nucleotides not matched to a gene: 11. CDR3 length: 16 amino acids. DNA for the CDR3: TGTGCCATCAGTGACTCCGGGACAGGGCAACTATATGAGCAGTTCTTC. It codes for CAISDSGTGQLYEQFF.